The 27 T cell receptor beta chains reported below all come from one sample, sequenced in a study of OX40 agonist ivuxolimab in advanced cancers. TCRdb keeps only in-frame clones here, not all; method: immunoSEQ multiplex PCR. The sample consists of roughly 73,000 clones, approximately 86% of them appearing once. The material was CD4+ or CD8+ T cells sorted from blood, obtained in a trial of the OX40 agonist ivuxolimab. These receptors all come from an adult with an advanced solid tumor such as melanoma, head and neck, liver or kidney cancer.

The rearrangement joins TRBV6-1 to TRBJ2-7; perhaps TRBD1 as D (5 bases). With 1 base removed from V and 6 bases from J, the gap between germline ends came to 19 bases. The CDR3 sequence is 16 residues long. Germline CDR1 and CDR2: MNHNS and SASEGT. In nucleotides, the CDR3 is TGTGCCAGCAGTGAAGGGATAAGGGGTGGGTTTTCCGAGCAGTACTTC. Protein sequence: CASSEGIRGGFSEQYF.

This clone has only one observation. This rearrangement joins TRBV4-1 to TRBJ2-1, with TRBD2 matching over 8 bases. This CDR3 has 15 amino acids. Per germline, CDR1 MGHRA and CDR2 YSYEKL. With V trimmed by 0 bases and J by 9 bases, 7 bases remained unmatched. The CDR3 protein is CASSQDSAGGGEQFF. DNA of the CDR3: TGCGCCAGCAGCCAAGATTCGGCGGGAGGTGGTGAGCAGTTCTTC.

This CDR3 is CASSLDRGRTEAFF. The CDR3 region has the DNA TGTGCCAGCAGTTTGGACAGGGGGAGGACTGAAGCTTTCTTT. The chain combines TRBV2 with TRBJ1-1; 10 bases agree with TRBD1. CDR3 length: 14 residues. Germline V CDR1 and CDR2: SNHLY, FYNNEI. V lost 5 bases, J lost 5 bases, and 5 bases stayed unmatched.

With regard to this clone: The sample holds other DNA sequences that translate to the same CDR3. J is TRBJ1-2 and V is TRBV4-1; D not resolved. Looked up from germline, CDR1 is MGHRA and CDR2 is YSYEKL. The length of the CDR3 is 12 residues. Trimming took 0 bases from V and 5 from J, leaving 4 bases between them. The CDR3 bases are TGCGCCAGCAGCCAAGATGGGTATGGCTACACCTTC. Protein: CASSQDGYGYTF.

The table lists this clone with a few counts. The chain uses TRBV28 and TRBJ1-2; unclear D gene. Per the germline V gene, CDR1 is MDHEN and CDR2 is SYDVKM. V lost 10 bases and J lost 5, with 8 bases in between. CDR3 size: 10 residues. The CDR3 sequence is CATDLYGYTF. For the CDR3, the DNA is TGTGCCACCGATCTTTATGGCTACACCTTC.

Points on this clone: Here the CDR3 omits its conserved ending phenylalanine or tryptophan, so a read error is the likely source. Because the CDR3's place on the DNA is in doubt, the DNA is left out and the CDR3 is given as listed by TCRdb. The chain recombines TRBV15 with TRBJ2-7; TRBD2, the D gene given by the table, was not confirmed from the DNA. The CDR3 contains 14 residues when both ends are counted. Germline values: CDR1 LNHNV, CDR2 YYDKDF (reference sequence). CDR3 amino acids: CATSRDFGSRDAEI.

The V call is TRBV6-5, the J call TRBJ1-6; D unresolved. Trimming removed 7 bases from V and 5 bases from J, with 12 bases in between. Germline CDR1 is MNHEY and CDR2 is SVGAGI. The CDR3 sequence is 14 residues long. This CDR3 is CASNPATDNSPLHF. The DNA of the CDR3 is TGTGCCAGCAACCCGGCCACTGATAATTCACCCCTCCACTTT.

In regard to this clone: At the DNA level, this CDR3 is encoded by other sequences in the same sample as well. The rearrangement links TRBV30 to TRBJ1-5; D is possibly TRBD1 (6 bases). The CDR3 is 17 residues long. V lost 0 bases and J 1 base, leaving 16 bases between the germline ends. Per the germline V gene, CDR1 is GTSNPN and CDR2 is SVGIG (reference sequence). The CDR3 coding sequence is TGTGCCTGGAGTGTGGGGGGGGGCCGGGGGAGCAATCAGCCCCAGCATTTT. It codes for CAWSVGGGRGSNQPQHF.

The chain employs TRBV6-1 and TRBJ1-2, with 9 bases identical to TRBD1. Germline-derived CDR1 and CDR2 are MNHNS and SASEGT. V lost 1 base to trimming and J lost 5 bases; unmatched junction nucleotides: 14. This CDR3 contains 18 residues. Here the CDR3 DNA reads TGTGCCAGCAGTGAAGGACCCGGACAGGGGTATGCTGGGTATGGCTACACCTTC. Its protein is CASSEGPGQGYAGYGYTF.

The chain links TRBV27 to TRBJ1-4, with D tentatively TRBD1 (5 bases). Germline loops: CDR1 MNHEY, CDR2 SMNVEV (reference sequence). This CDR3 region has 17 residues. With 6 bases removed from V and 7 bases from J, the gap between germline ends came to 24 bases. In nucleotides, the CDR3 is TGTGCCAGCAGGACCGTTCAGGGTATTGGAGGAGGTGAAAAACTGTTTTTT. It translates to CASRTVQGIGGGEKLFF.

The gene calls are TRBV15 and TRBJ1-1; a possible D gene is TRBD1 (5 bases). The CDR3 has 19 amino acids. The germline V gene has CDR1 LNHNV and CDR2 YYDKDF (reference sequence). Trimming pared 0 bases from V and 0 bases from J, leaving 20 bases between. CDR3 in amino acids: CATSRDEFFTDKLNTEAFF. CDR3 nucleotide sequence: TGTGCCACCAGCAGAGATGAATTCTTTACGGACAAATTGAACACTGAAGCTTTCTTT.

The chain combines TRBV11-2 with TRBJ2-7, with 7 bases fitting TRBD1. CDR3 length: 15 amino acids. CDR1 SGHAT and CDR2 FQNNGV come from the germline V gene. Trimming cost V 5 bases and J 6 bases; bases outside gene matches: 13. The CDR3 DNA reads TGTGCCAGCAGCCACTACAGGGGTCCCCCCGGCGAGCAGTACTTC. Its translation: CASSHYRGPPGEQYF.

This rearrangement joins TRBV7-2 to TRBJ2-7, with no clear D. Trimming removed 2 bases from V and 6 bases from J, with 11 bases in between. The CDR3 loop spans 13 amino acids. Per the germline V gene, CDR1 is SGHTA and CDR2 is FQGNSA. In nucleotides, the CDR3 is TGTGCCAGCAGCTTAATGGAAATCACCGAGCAGTACTTC. Translated, it gives CASSLMEITEQYF.

This clone was seen only a few times. The chain carries TRBV2 and TRBJ2-5, with a tentative D call TRBD1 (6 bases). Trimming took off 4 bases at V and 7 bases at J, with 10 bases between the two ends. CDR3 size: 12 residues. Germline CDR1 is SNHLY and CDR2 is FYNNEI. For the CDR3, the DNA is TGTGCCAGCAGTGGCCTACAGGGGACCCAGTACTTC. This codes for CASSGLQGTQYF.

The V call is TRBV9, the J call TRBJ1-6; maybe TRBD1 (5 bases). The ends were cut back, 0 bases at V and 8 bases at J, with 12 bases in the middle. The germline CDR1 and CDR2 sequences are SGDLS and YYNGEE. CDR3 size: 15 residues. CDR3 in DNA: TGTGCCAGCAGCGTAGGCCAGGGCCTTGATTCACCCCTCCACTTT. Its protein is CASSVGQGLDSPLHF.

The chain joins TRBV7-6 to TRBJ2-2; perhaps D is TRBD1 or TRBD2 (5 bases each). Germline V gene data show CDR1 as SGHVS and CDR2 as FNYEAQ. The CDR3 consists of 14 residues. V lost 6 bases to trimming and J lost 6 bases, with 14 bases between them. Written as DNA, the CDR3 is TGTGCCAGCAGGGGACCCATAAGGGCCGGGGAGCTGTTTTTT. It translates to CASRGPIRAGELFF. Complete variable domain (other parts from reference TRBV7-6 and TRBJ2-2): GAGVSQSPRYKVTKRGQDVALRCDPISGHVSLYWYRQALGQGPEFLTYFNYEAQQDKSGLPNDRFSAERPEGSISTLTIQRTEQRDSAMYRCASRGPIRAGELFFGEGSRLTVL.

The genes are TRBV2 and TRBJ2-3, with 9 bases identical to TRBD2. Trimming took 7 bases from V and 6 from J; bases not matched to a gene: 8. Per the germline V gene, CDR1 is SNHLY and CDR2 is FYNNEI. This CDR3 is 14 amino acids long. CDR3 in DNA: TGTGCCAGCATCTTAGCGGGGGTTGGGGATACGCAGTATTTT. The encoded protein is CASILAGVGDTQYF.

The chain couples TRBV27 to TRBJ1-2, with 9 positions matching TRBD1. The CDR3 loop spans 16 amino acids. Germline CDR1 and CDR2: MNHEY and SMNVEV (reference sequence). V lost 6 bases, J lost 7 bases, and 15 bases stayed unmatched. CDR3 residues: CASRGIQQGAVFGYTF. The CDR3 DNA sequence: TGTGCCAGCAGGGGCATACAACAGGGGGCGGTATTTGGCTACACCTTC.

The gene calls are TRBV7-2 and TRBJ2-7; maybe TRBD2 (5 bases). This CDR3 is built from 16 residues. Trimming left V 1 base short and J 4 bases short, with 17 bases between. The V gene's germline CDR1 is SGHTA and CDR2 FQGNSA. CDR3 coding DNA: TGTGCCAGCAGCTTAGGTCTTAGCGTTAAGGGTTACGAGCAGTACTTC. Its protein product is CASSLGLSVKGYEQYF.

The chain joins TRBV6-5 to TRBJ2-2, with D tentatively TRBD2 (5 bases). The germline V and J ends were trimmed by 7 bases and 1 base, with 10 bases remaining between them. Germline-derived CDR1 and CDR2 are MNHEY and SVGAGI. The length of the CDR3 is 14 residues. CDR3 sequence reads: CASIESGNTGELFF. CDR3 coding DNA: TGTGCCAGCATTGAAAGCGGGAACACCGGGGAGCTGTTTTTT.

The CDR3 region is CASSPSAAGMRYF. The DNA of the CDR3 is TGTGCCAGCAGCCCCTCGGCGGCGGGGATGAGGTACTTC. The chain has TRBV11-2 and TRBJ2-5; D is perhaps TRBD2 (6 bases). Germline CDR1 and CDR2: SGHAT and FQNNGV. Trimming shortened V by 5 bases and J by 13 bases, and 20 bases separated the two germline ends. This CDR3 region has 13 residues.

The chain has TRBV6-1 and TRBJ1-1; no clear D gene. This CDR3 contains 16 residues. Trimming pared 4 bases from V and 2 bases from J, leaving 17 bases between. Germline assignment: CDR1 MNHNS and CDR2 SASEGT. The CDR3 region is CASSGGRWTENTEAFF. The CDR3 nucleotides read TGTGCCAGCAGTGGGGGTCGGTGGACGGAAAACACTGAAGCTTTCTTT.

This chain joins TRBV9 and TRBJ2-5; 7 bases align to TRBD1. The length of the CDR3 is 13 residues. Germline V gene data show CDR1 as SGDLS and CDR2 as YYNGEE. V was pared by 3 bases and J by 3 bases, with 2 bases of the junction left unmatched. The CDR3 nucleotides are TGTGCCAGCAGCGCCACAGGGGAAGAGACCCAGTACTTC. This codes for CASSATGEETQYF.

The chain carries TRBV2 and TRBJ2-5, with 9 bases identical to TRBD1. The CDR3 has 14 residues. Trimming at V came to 7 bases and at J to 4 bases, leaving 7 bases not matched to a gene. Germline loops: CDR1 SNHLY, CDR2 FYNNEI. The CDR3 nucleotides are TGTGCCAGCACCTACCTGGGACAGGGAGAGACCCAGTACTTC. The encoded protein is CASTYLGQGETQYF.

J is TRBJ2-5 and V is TRBV5-1; no reliable D call. CDR1 SGHRS and CDR2 YFSETQ come from the germline V gene. The CDR3 sequence is 14 residues long. V was clipped by 2 bases and J by 1 base, with 9 bases between them. CDR3 region: CASSFSPRQETQYF. The CDR3 DNA sequence: TGCGCCAGCAGCTTTAGCCCACGCCAAGAGACCCAGTACTTC.

The V call is TRBV5-1, the J call TRBJ2-7, with 8 bases aligning to TRBD2. CDR3 length: 15 amino acids. V lost 2 bases, J lost 0 bases, and 4 bases stayed unmatched. Germline V gives CDR1 SGHRS, CDR2 YFSETQ. CDR3 bases: TGCGCCAGCAGCTTTAGCGGGGTTATCTCCTACGAGCAGTACTTC. Translated, it gives CASSFSGVISYEQYF.

The chain couples TRBV19 to TRBJ2-7; D gene ambiguous. The CDR3 runs to 14 residues. Germline V lookup: CDR1 LNHDA, CDR2 SQIVND (reference sequence). V was shortened by 2 bases and J by 0 bases, with 8 bases between the two germline ends. The CDR3: CASSISDSSYEQYF. The CDR3, as DNA: TGTGCCAGTAGTATAAGTGACTCCTCCTACGAGCAGTACTTC.